This T cell receptor beta chain was identified during a study of cytomegalovirus exposure and HLA in healthy donors (dated by TCRdb to the late 2010s). Study-wide context: An earlier analysis of roughly 500 of the donors reported approximately 300 Gb of sequence data and around 100 million unique TCR beta sequences obtained from about 200 million T cells. Approximately 310 gigabases of sequencing data and approximately 93 million unique TCR sequences were included in an early release covering around 600 HLA-typed donors. Roughly 5 DR-DQ haplotypes were handled as single units for association and clustering, since linkage in the cohort was strong. Genome-wide SNP genotypes for about 65% of the roughly 670 donors were used in a later genetic analysis, which treated that subset as a discovery cohort. In addition to the first cohort of 666 subjects, a separate validation cohort of approximately 130 different subjects was used. An earlier analysis of approximately 580 of the donors used high-throughput TCR beta sequencing to judge whether each TCR beta V gene segment behaved as functional or pseudogenic. In a later analysis, previously published TCR beta repertoires from more than 500 donors were re-analyzed and high-resolution HLA genotyping was added so that TCR occurrence patterns could be studied. Rather than drawing on any new phenotypic data, the later analysis identified candidate immune exposures from TCR beta sequences and the way those sequences occurred across donors. Of the roughly 400 genotyped donors, approximately 80% fell in the genetic ancestry cluster associated with self-reported Caucasian donors. Donor age, sex, ethnicity and CMV serostatus were compiled alongside the repertoire data. Every repertoire in the discovery cohort had been generated on one and the same sequencing platform. The study aimed to test whether cataloging public T cell receptors could reveal signatures of past pathogen exposure. HLA typing covered class I and class II loci at four-digit resolution. Typing coverage varied by locus: about 620-630 donors for A, B, C, DRB1 and DQB1; about 520 for DQA1; over 600 for DPA1; 450 to 480 for DPB1. Across 398 genotyped donors of the cohort, an average of approximately 200,000 unique TCR beta nucleotide sequences per donor were sequenced, and approximately 17% of those sequences were non-productive. The study used immunosequencing to profile the T cell repertoires of under 700 subjects and linked those repertoires to cytomegalovirus serostatus. To predict cytomegalovirus infection status, the study combined high-throughput TCR immunosequencing, statistical association of individual TCRs with disease status, and machine learning. The investigation overall reported the following: At a false discovery rate of 0.05, a later analysis linked about 17,000 TCR beta sequences to specific HLA alleles. Correlated functional status among segregating V segments might reflect linkage disequilibrium, but an unknown experimental factor could not be ruled out. In both the original and validation cohorts, the classifier was reported to diagnose cytomegalovirus status with high specificity and sensitivity. The earlier analysis of approximately 560 of the donors excluded seventeen rarely observed V segments, including chromosome 9 orphons, because counts were too low. A cluster of highly shared sequence variants was judged likely to represent a technical artifact of the sequencing pipeline. Roughly uniform sequencing depth across donors was assumed in presence/absence analyses, although this assumption may not hold. In an earlier analysis of 450 to 750 of the donors, most TCR beta V segments appeared in productive rearrangements about 87% or about 30% of the time, broadly matching IMGT annotations. The study gave a list of 150 to 200 TCR beta chains associated with cytomegalovirus. While some public TCRs were present in many individuals, most TCR sequences turned up only very rarely across donors. Compared with the 666-donor mean, donors in an Asian-associated ancestry cluster had fewer N-insertions in productive TCRs, according to a later genetic analysis. Because some donors lacked HLA typing at each locus, the association tests relied only on the typed subset. According to the authors, the approach could potentially be generalized to other disease states and immunological phenotypes. Assigning TCR associations to individual alleles was difficult when HLA alleles, especially DR and DQ, strongly co-occurred. A later analysis reported that several top co-occurrence clusters appeared linked to parvovirus B19, influenza, CMV and Epstein-Barr virus. A later genetic analysis associated a missense DCLRE1C variant with V-gene and J-gene trimming of TCR beta chains, and an independent cohort replicated the association. A further reported finding was that TCR beta sequences accurately predicted the HLA-A and HLA-B alleles for most subjects in the first cohort. A later analysis found that HLA-associated TCR beta chains were more clonally expanded and had lower generation probabilities than equally common non-associated chains. The only immune exposure information available for the cohort was CMV serostatus. Some IMGT-functional V segments, including TRBV6-2 and TRBV6-3, could not be told apart with the 87-base-pair reads, so those segments were excluded. Most CMV-associated TCR beta chains appeared to be HLA-restricted in a later analysis, and the HLA associations seemed to be driven largely by CMV exposure. In this cohort, only TCR beta chains were sequenced, and detectable features were limited by the absence of alpha or paired-chain data. A few of the identified cytomegalovirus-associated TCR beta chains were confirmed in vitro to be specific for cytomegalovirus antigens. In a later analysis, TCR association rates were found to vary across HLA loci, with the most associated TCRs seen for DRB1 alleles and the fewest for HLA-C alleles.

Libraries were prepared through the immunoSEQ multiplex PCR assay. A mixture of 60 forward primers for TCR Vbeta segments and 13 reverse primers for TCR Jbeta segments was used in the multiplex PCR. A multiplex PCR assay on genomic DNA amplified the CDR3 region of rearranged TCR beta genes. The Illumina HiSeq System was used to sequence the amplified TCR beta libraries as 87-base-pair reads. In the original analysis: Across the 700 or so repertoires, a later analysis counted tens of millions of unique TCR beta chains, roughly 11 million of which were shared by at least two donors. Raw reads were error-corrected and collapsed into unique sequences with a nearest-neighbor algorithm that merged closely related sequences to remove PCR and sequencing errors. Alignment of CDR3 sequences to IMGT reference sequences was used to assign V, D and J gene segments. Each retained sequence needed at least a six-nucleotide match to both a V gene segment and a J gene segment. A rearrangement was called productive if the CDR3 had no stop codons and remained in frame with V and J, and every other rearrangement was called non-productive. CDR3 was defined according to IMGT convention as the region running from the second conserved V-encoded cysteine to the conserved J-encoded phenylalanine. Sequences without an unambiguous match to a single V gene segment were excluded from the earlier analysis of approximately 560 of the donors. An earlier analysis of several hundred of the donors classified V segments as functional when productive rearrangements were above 56.7% and as segregating when the standard deviation between donors was above 5%. A statistical classification framework was built to diagnose cytomegalovirus status from the catalog of TCR beta chain sequences. A later analysis assigned V and J genes by comparing TCR nucleotide sequences with IMGT/GENE-DB human TR gene sequences. Using the TCRdist pipeline, a later analysis assigned CDR3 sequences along with most-parsimonious VDJ recombination scenarios. In a later analysis, each TCR beta chain was defined by its CDR3 amino acid sequence together with its V-gene family, and reads without a unique V-gene family were excluded. As a way to deal with suspected cross-contamination and a sequencing artifact, a later analysis dropped approximately 570 nucleotide sequences that were highly shared and had low generation probability. In a later analysis, a clonal expansion index was calculated for each public chain from normalized within-repertoire ranks of inferred template counts. A later analysis computed generation probabilities with a VDJ recombination model fitted to out-of-frame rearrangements, and checked the results against IGoR. Hypergeometric tests were used in a later analysis to score TCR-TCR, TCR-HLA and TCR-CMV co-occurrence, with a repertoire-size bias correction applied to the TCR pairs. In a later analysis, false discovery rates were estimated by permuting HLA or CMV assignments 20 times. In a later analysis, co-occurring TCRs were grouped using DBSCAN, and TCRdist sequence similarity was added for clustering within HLA-allele-positive subsets. Co-occurrence clustering excluded repertoires with fewer than 30,000 or more than 120,000 public chains, plus five with anomalous nucleotide sharing. This is the immuneACCESS table as TCRdb keeps it, with only in-frame sequences that have V and J called. A part of the clones is gone; compared with another copy, unresolved V genes explain less than half, and the rest is unexplained. D and trimming were read from the DNA, whereas the V and J calls and clone size are those reported in that table. Present in this sample are 100,000 to 150,000 clones, around 76% of which were seen just once. Under 8.5% of the sample is taken by the ten largest.

CDR1 is given as KGHSH and CDR2 as LQKENI, both from the germline V gene. The junction shows trimming of 5 bases on V and 3 bases on J, and the gene matches do not reach 3 bases of it. The CDR3 measures 13 amino acids from cysteine to phenylalanine. CDR3 DNA only is kept here, 39 bases in frame from base 1. As concerns this clone: Its antigen has not been determined. Base-call qualities are not available, and no considerably larger clone is one nucleotide away.

The cohort was made up of under 800 healthy bone marrow donors. At the time of sampling, all cohort members were nominally healthy, though unrecorded immune exposures were likely present. The donor was CMV seronegative and was included in the group of hundreds of seronegative cohort members. A peripheral blood sample was collected from each donor, and TCR beta sequencing was performed on peripheral blood mononuclear cells. The Qiagen DNeasy Blood Extraction Kit was used to extract genomic DNA from the blood cell samples. This sequence originates from a male donor in good health and CMV-seronegative. This receptor chain uses TRBV18 and TRBJ2-5, and 7 junction bases match TRBD1. The sample comprised PBMCs. The nucleotides read TGTGCCAGCTCATTCGGACAGGAAGAGACCCAGTACTTC. It is translated as CASSFGQEETQYF.